The present entry profiles one T cell receptor (beta chain) with its context. Positively selected for CCR7, the CD45RO-negative cells used as naive CD8 cells excluded terminally differentiated effector memory CD45RA+ cells. The protocol was immunoSEQ multiplex PCR, while the TCRdb copy is restricted to in-frame clones and leaves out a portion. This sample has more than 2 million clones, with less than 95% found just once. This entry comes from a study of shared clonotypes between healthy human individuals. Per germline, CDR1 SGHDT and CDR2 YYEEEE. Trimming left V 4 bases short and J 1 base short, with 9 bases between. The CDR3 loop spans 14 amino acids.

The clonotype was recovered from a man aged 18 to 29 in good health. The chain joins TRBV5-6 to TRBJ2-1, with D possibly matching TRBD2 (5 bases). Sequencing was done on a sample of naive CD8+ T cells sorted from blood. CDR3 DNA: TGTGCCAGCAGCGCGGACTCTTCCTACAATGAGCAGTTCTTC. It codes for CASSADSSYNEQFF.